The present T cell receptor beta chain was sequenced within a study of Graves' ophthalmopathy and Graves' hyperthyroidism. Study-wide results and caveats: Most thyroid clonotypes with frequency above 0.001 were detected in blood too.

Remarks on this clonotype: Its antigen is not known.

The sequenced template was RNA, covering the TCR beta CDR3 region. HTBI-primed RT-PCR formed the first round, and a multiplex PCR formed the second. TCRdb recomputed calls from the multiplex PCR reads with MiXCR, one row per CDR3 protein. The sample records 600,000 to 950,000 distinct CDR3 sequences, roughly two fifths being singletons. The CDR3 length is 12 residues. J was trimmed by 7 bases and V by 5 bases; bases with no gene match: 5. Per germline, CDR1 SGHRS and CDR2 YFSETQ. Uncontrolled infections, other autoimmune diseases, pregnancy or lactation barred patients from enrollment. This clonotype was obtained from an adult man with Graves' ophthalmopathy. Sequenced: peripheral blood. The chain recombines TRBV5-1 with TRBJ1-1; 7 bases line up with TRBD1. Written as DNA, the CDR3 is TGCGCCAGCAGGACAGGGCTCAGTGAAGCTTTCTTT. Translation gives CASRTGLSEAFF. The entire variable domain, with the rest obtained from reference TRBV5-1 and TRBJ1-1, is as follows: KAGVTQTPRYLIKTRGQQVTLSCSPISGHRSVSWYQQTPGQGLQFLFEYFSETQRNKGNFPGRFSGRQFSNSRSEMNVSTLELGDSALYLCASRTGLSEAFFGQGTRLTVV.